The 10 T cell receptor beta chains reported below all come from one sample, sequenced in a study of T cell responses to AZD1222 COVID-19 vaccine. Clones were read by immunoSEQ multiplex PCR, and TCRdb kept only the in-frame ones, dropping some. The sample yields 150,000 or so clones, roughly nine tenths seen once. The sequencing here drew on peripheral blood, taken 28 days after the second AZD1222 dose. The receptor source for this set is an adult who received the AZD1222 COVID-19 vaccine.

V and J are TRBV28 and TRBJ1-3, with TRBD1 identical over 7 bases. In germline, CDR1 is MDHEN, CDR2 SYDVKM. This CDR3 region has 14 residues. V lost 8 bases, J lost 8 bases, and 12 bases stayed unmatched. The CDR3 loop reads CASRSETGTHTIYF. DNA for the CDR3: TGTGCCAGCCGAAGCGAGACAGGGACGCACACCATATATTTT.

This clone was counted once. V gene TRBV5-1 combines with J gene TRBJ2-7, with D unclear. V was trimmed by 0 bases and J by 0 bases, leaving 19 bases between them. The CDR3 contains 18 residues. Germline CDR1 SGHRS, CDR2 YFSETQ. CDR3: CASSLAVRRPLSSYEQYF. The CDR3, as DNA: TGCGCCAGCAGCTTGGCCGTGAGACGCCCTCTAAGCTCCTACGAGCAGTACTTC.

The chain uses TRBV5-1 and TRBJ2-1, with a tentative D call TRBD1 (5 bases). CDR1 is SGHRS and CDR2 is YFSETQ in the germline V gene. The CDR3 length is 11 residues. V was pared by 5 bases and J by 7 bases, with 7 bases between. This CDR3 reads CASRGRNEQFF. CDR3 in DNA: TGCGCCAGCAGGGGGCGTAATGAGCAGTTCTTC.

The chain uses TRBV28 and TRBJ1-4; unclear D gene. The germline V gene encodes CDR1 MDHEN and CDR2 SYDVKM. Trimming left V 3 bases short and J 8 bases short, with 13 bases between. This CDR3 region has 14 residues. This chain's CDR3 is CASSLPRPGEKLFF. In DNA form, the CDR3 reads TGTGCCAGCAGTTTGCCGCGACCTGGGGAAAAACTGTTTTTT.

V gene TRBV7-3 combines with J gene TRBJ2-2; D remains ambiguous. The germline gives CDR1 SGHTA, CDR2 FQGTGA. This CDR3 contains 16 residues. V shed 0 bases and J shed 1 base, with 9 bases lying between them. In nucleotides, the CDR3 is TGTGCCAGCAGCTTAACCCCGGTGCGGAACACCGGGGAGCTGTTTTTT. Its translation: CASSLTPVRNTGELFF.

The DNA of the CDR3 is TGTGCCAGCAGCGGACCCAACGACAGCCCCACTAACGCACAAGAGACCCAGTACTTC. It encodes CASSGPNDSPTNAQETQYF. The V gene is TRBV5-4, the J gene TRBJ2-5; a weak D match, TRBD1 (5 bases). Germline CDR1 and CDR2: SGHNT and YYREEE (reference sequence). V was trimmed by 4 bases and J by 2 bases, leaving 27 bases between them. This CDR3 has 19 residues.

The chain recombines TRBV7-8 with TRBJ2-2; D gene ambiguous. The CDR3 has 15 residues. Germline CDR1 reads SGHVS; CDR2 reads FQNEAQ. V was pared by 5 bases and J by 4 bases, with 14 bases between. This CDR3 is CASSPVRVGTGELFF. CDR3 bases: TGTGCCAGCAGCCCAGTAAGGGTGGGCACCGGGGAGCTGTTTTTT.

CDR3 sequence: CASSFSQANEKLFF. The CDR3 DNA follows: TGCGCCAGCAGCTTTAGCCAGGCTAATGAAAAACTGTTTTTT. The V gene is TRBV5-1, the J gene TRBJ1-4; D remains ambiguous. Germline V gives CDR1 SGHRS, CDR2 YFSETQ. The V gene lost 2 bases and the J gene lost 3 bases, with 8 bases spanning the gap. The CDR3 is 14 residues long.

The CDR3 nucleotides are TGCGCCAGCAGCTTGGGGATAGCGGGAGTAGGAGAGACCCAGTACTTC. Its translation: CASSLGIAGVGETQYF. This chain uses TRBV5-1 with TRBJ2-5; 9 bases map to TRBD2. Trimming took 0 bases from V and 4 from J; bases not matched to a gene: 7. The CDR3 is 16 amino acids. CDR1 SGHRS and CDR2 YFSETQ come from the germline V gene.

The chain combines TRBV5-4 with TRBJ2-6; D is ambiguous. V was cut by 4 bases and J by 1 base, with 12 bases left in between. Germline V CDR1 and CDR2: SGHNT, YYREEE (reference sequence). The CDR3 loop spans 16 amino acids. CDR3 region: CASSPPTVSGANVLTF. In DNA form, the CDR3 reads TGTGCCAGCAGCCCACCGACGGTTTCTGGGGCCAACGTCCTGACTTTC.